A selection of T cell receptor beta chains follows, all from one sample in a study of T cell responses to AZD1222 COVID-19 vaccine. TCRdb's table, derived via immunoSEQ multiplex PCR, lists solely in-frame clones and lacks some. The data contain roughly 150,000 clones, 85% to 95% of them singletons. This sample comprised peripheral blood, obtained 28 days after the second AZD1222 dose. These receptors were obtained from an adult who received the AZD1222 COVID-19 vaccine. CDR3s include the opening cysteine and the closing phenylalanine or tryptophan. The D gene is left open where the match is weak. Part of the rows lack a size; the others show once, few, many or a class for expanded clones.

V gene	CDR3 length	D gene	J gene	clone size	CDR3 protein	CDR3 DNA
TRBV7-2	16	-	TRBJ2-5	-	CASSLVTRRIQETQYF	TGTGCCAGCAGCTTAGTTACAAGGCGGATACAAGAGACCCAGTACTTC
TRBV4-2	15	-	TRBJ1-1	-	CASRPLGRVDTEAFF	TGTGCCAGCAGGCCTTTAGGCCGGGTGGACACTGAAGCTTTCTTT
TRBV5-1	17	TRBD2	TRBJ2-1	-	CASSLRELAGVPNEQFF	TGCGCCAGCAGCTTGAGGGAGCTAGCGGGAGTTCCCAATGAGCAGTTCTTC
TRBV24-1	14	-	TRBJ2-1	-	CATSRAGSSNEQFF	TGTGCCACCAGTAGGGCAGGGTCATCGAATGAGCAGTTCTTC
TRBV30	15	TRBD1	TRBJ1-5	-	CAWSFTGGSNQPQHF	TGTGCCTGGAGTTTCACAGGGGGGAGCAATCAGCCCCAGCATTTT
TRBV19	14	-	TRBJ2-7	once	CASRERRSSYEQYF	TGTGCCAGTCGAGAGCGTCGAAGCTCCTACGAGCAGTACTTC
TRBV3-1/TRBV3-2	18	TRBD2	TRBJ2-5	-	CASSQWLLAGGREETQYF	TGTGCCAGCAGCCAATGGCTCCTAGCGGGAGGTAGGGAAGAGACCCAGTACTTC
TRBV9	13	-	TRBJ2-1	-	CATAEWGHNEQFF	TGTGCCACAGCCGAGTGGGGACACAATGAGCAGTTCTTC
TRBV6-2/TRBV6-3	13	TRBD1	TRBJ1-1	-	CASSDRGVTEAFF	TGTGCCAGCAGCGACAGGGGGGTCACTGAAGCTTTCTTT
TRBV9	16	TRBD1	TRBJ1-1	many	CASSVRGGWENTEAFF	TGTGCCAGCAGCGTACGAGGGGGCTGGGAGAACACTGAAGCTTTCTTT
TRBV5-6	15	TRBD1	TRBJ2-1	-	CASSSGQLGSIEQFF	TGTGCCAGCAGCTCGGGACAGTTAGGGTCTATTGAGCAGTTCTTC
TRBV30	15	-	TRBJ1-5	-	CAWSAYGTGNQPQHF	TGTGCCTGGAGTGCTTACGGGACGGGCAATCAGCCCCAGCATTTT
TRBV20-1	16	-	TRBJ1-1	-	CSAIELRTAWDTEAFF	TGCAGTGCTATTGAACTCAGGACAGCGTGGGACACTGAAGCTTTCTTT
TRBV3-1/TRBV3-2	12	TRBD1	TRBJ2-4	-	CASSHSGQGEYF	TGTGCCAGCAGCCACTCCGGACAGGGGGAGTACTTC
TRBV29-1	15	-	TRBJ2-3	-	CSPRAPGASTDTQYF	TGCAGCCCGAGGGCCCCTGGGGCTAGCACAGATACGCAGTATTTT
TRBV7-9	12	-	TRBJ2-5	once	CASSSFQETQYF	TGTGCCAGCAGTTCCTTCCAAGAGACCCAGTACTTC
TRBV7-9	14	-	TRBJ1-1	once	CASNTGTVNTEAFF	TGTGCCAGCAACACCGGGACGGTGAACACTGAAGCTTTCTTT
TRBV6-1	15	-	TRBJ1-1	-	CASSEFRGLNTEAFF	TGTGCCAGCAGTGAATTCCGAGGGCTGAACACTGAAGCTTTCTTT
TRBV6-5	14	TRBD1	TRBJ1-1	-	CASTDRGKSTEAFF	TGTGCCAGCACCGACAGGGGGAAGAGCACTGAAGCTTTCTTT
TRBV27	13	-	TRBJ2-1	-	CASSFRPHYEQFF	TGTGCCAGCAGTTTCAGGCCGCATTATGAGCAGTTCTTC
TRBV28	12	-	TRBJ2-2	-	CASRESTGELFF	TGTGCCAGCAGGGAGAGCACCGGGGAGCTGTTTTTT
TRBV6-2/TRBV6-3	14	-	TRBJ1-1	once	CASSYGGGYTEAFF	TGTGCCAGCAGTTACGGAGGTGGCTACACTGAAGCTTTCTTT
TRBV19	14	-	TRBJ1-4	-	CASSLQLLNEKLFF	TGTGCCAGTAGTTTGCAGCTCCTAAATGAAAAACTGTTTTTT
TRBV7-9	14	-	TRBJ1-2	-	CASSLEAAAYGYTF	TGTGCCAGCAGCTTAGAGGCGGCTGCATATGGCTACACCTTC
TRBV3-1/TRBV3-2	18	-	TRBJ1-5	-	CASSQGNMAGGSNQPQHF	TGTGCCAGCAGCCAAGGAAACATGGCCGGAGGGAGCAATCAGCCCCAGCATTTT
TRBV7-9	14	-	TRBJ1-5	-	CASSLTGGNQPQHF	TGTGCCAGCAGCTTAACCGGTGGAAATCAGCCCCAGCATTTT
TRBV19	14	TRBD1	TRBJ2-3	-	CASSIRDRGSAQYF	TGTGCCAGTAGTATAAGGGACAGGGGCTCGGCGCAGTATTTT
TRBV5-1	15	-	TRBJ2-7	once	CASSLEARGGYEQYF	TGCGCCAGCAGCTTGGAAGCGCGGGGAGGCTACGAGCAGTACTTC
TRBV19	13	TRBD1	TRBJ1-2	-	CASHTGATSGYTF	TGTGCCAGCCATACAGGGGCAACCTCTGGCTACACCTTC
TRBV9	16	TRBD1	TRBJ2-2	-	CASSVQDRGRIGELFF	TGTGCCAGCAGCGTACAGGACAGGGGGCGTATCGGGGAGCTGTTTTTT
TRBV14	16	-	TRBJ2-1	-	CASSQAISGSYNEQFF	TGTGCCAGCAGCCAAGCAATCAGCGGTTCCTACAATGAGCAGTTCTTC